The present T cell receptor beta chain was sequenced within a study of blood T cell repertoires in COVID-19. For the study at large: COVID-19 samples from acute and convalescent phases originated in the United States, Italy and Spain. The analysed material was cDNA or gDNA that came from T cells, B-cell-depleted T cells, or PBMCs.

In the original processing: Reference gene primer amplification gave estimated nucleated cell counts. The protocol was immunoSEQ multiplex PCR, while the TCRdb copy is restricted to in-frame clones and leaves out a portion. V, J and clone size reflect that table, while D and trimming were determined from the DNA. The data hold 250,000 to 300,000 clones, with approximately 87% observed a single time. Patients from Seattle were sampled longitudinally, starting during active infection. Material for sequencing was peripheral blood. The source of this sequence is a woman aged 30 to 39 with COVID-19, enrolled during active disease.

CDR3 coding DNA: TGCGCCAGCAGCCCAGGACGAGGGACAGTGAACACCGGGGAGCTGTTTTTT. Amino acids: CASSPGRGTVNTGELFF. The V gene is TRBV4-1, the J gene TRBJ2-2, with 7 nucleotides matching TRBD1. CDR1 and CDR2 from the germline V gene are MGHRA and YSYEKL. There are 17 residues in the CDR3. The J segment lost 1 base and the V segment lost 4 bases, leaving 9 bases of the junction unmatched.